This TCR beta chain derives from a study of control samples from healthy donors and cancer patients (dated by TCRdb to 2018 to 2020). Points on this clone: The clone's antigen remains unknown. Base qualities are not provided; no much larger clone lies one nucleotide away.

Library prep was done by the immunoSEQ multiplex PCR assay. TCRdb stores this immuneACCESS table with in-frame sequences only. Part of the clones is absent; in the studies checked, under half of the shortfall reflects unresolved V genes, and no reason is known for the rest. The sample contains 70,000 to 85,000 clones, around 80% of them found a single time. Around a tenth of the sample is taken by the ten largest. From the cysteine up to the phenylalanine, the CDR3 has a length of 19 residues. Just the 57-base CDR3 DNA is kept, in frame starting at base 1. After removal of 5 bases from V and 3 bases from J, the junction retains 15 bases not matched to a gene. The germline V gene (reference sequence) yields LNHDA for CDR1 and SQIVND for CDR2.

The chain employs TRBV19 and TRBJ2-3; TRBD2 fits 12 bases in the junction. Input material: PBMCs. This receptor was taken from a man in his fifties or sixties with head and neck cancer. The base sequence is TGTGCCAGTAGTCGCCGAGTGGCTAGCGGGAGGGGGAGGACAGATACGCAGTATTTT. Its product reads: CASSRRVASGRGRTDTQYF.